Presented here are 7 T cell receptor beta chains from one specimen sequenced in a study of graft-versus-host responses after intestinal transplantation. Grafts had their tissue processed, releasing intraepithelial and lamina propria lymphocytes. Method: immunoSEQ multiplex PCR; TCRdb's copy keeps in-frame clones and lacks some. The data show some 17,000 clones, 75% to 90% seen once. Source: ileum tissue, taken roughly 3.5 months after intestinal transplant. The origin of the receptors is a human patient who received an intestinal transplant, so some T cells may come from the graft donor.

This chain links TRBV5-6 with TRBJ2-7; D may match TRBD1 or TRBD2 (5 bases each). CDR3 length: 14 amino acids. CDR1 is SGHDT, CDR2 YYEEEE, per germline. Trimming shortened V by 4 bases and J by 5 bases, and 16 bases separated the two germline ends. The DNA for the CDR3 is TGTGCCAGCAGCCTAGGGGCCTCGGAGGACGAGCAGTACTTC. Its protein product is CASSLGASEDEQYF.

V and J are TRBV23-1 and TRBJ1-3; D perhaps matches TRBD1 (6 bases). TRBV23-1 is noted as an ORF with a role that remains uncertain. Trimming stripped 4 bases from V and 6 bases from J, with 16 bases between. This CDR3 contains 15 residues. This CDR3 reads CASSLLPGQENTIYF. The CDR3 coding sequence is TGCGCCAGCAGTCTCCTGCCGGGACAAGAAAACACCATATATTTT.

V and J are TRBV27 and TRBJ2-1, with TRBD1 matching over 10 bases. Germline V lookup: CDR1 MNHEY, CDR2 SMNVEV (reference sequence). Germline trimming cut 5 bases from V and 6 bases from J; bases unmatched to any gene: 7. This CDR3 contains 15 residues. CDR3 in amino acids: CASSPRDRGSNEQFF. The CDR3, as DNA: TGTGCCAGCAGTCCGCGGGACAGGGGATCCAATGAGCAGTTCTTC.

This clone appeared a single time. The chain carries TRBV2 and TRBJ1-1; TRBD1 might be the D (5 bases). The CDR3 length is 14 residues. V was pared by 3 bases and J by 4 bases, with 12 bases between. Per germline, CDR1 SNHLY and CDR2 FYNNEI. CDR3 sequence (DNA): TGTGCCAGCAGTGACCCCTGGGGGTTCACTGAAGCTTTCTTT. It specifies CASSDPWGFTEAFF.

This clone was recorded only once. CDR3 DNA sequence: TGTGCCAGCAGTTTATTAGGGCCGACTAGCGGGATTGACAATGAGCAGTTCTTC. Translating gives CASSLLGPTSGIDNEQFF. V usage is TRBV28 and J usage is TRBJ2-1, with 11 bases lining up with TRBD2. V shed 1 base, J shed 5 bases, and the junction held 10 bases outside the gene matches. The germline CDR1 and CDR2 sequences are MDHEN and SYDVKM. The CDR3 spans 18 residues.

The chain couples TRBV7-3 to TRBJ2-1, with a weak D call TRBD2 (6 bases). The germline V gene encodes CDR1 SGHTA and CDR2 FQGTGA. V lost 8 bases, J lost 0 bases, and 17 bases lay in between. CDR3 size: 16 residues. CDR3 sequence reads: CASGPLALSSYNEQFF. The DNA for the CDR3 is TGTGCCAGCGGACCACTAGCCCTGAGCTCCTACAATGAGCAGTTCTTC. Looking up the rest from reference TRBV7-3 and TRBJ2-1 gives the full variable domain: GAGVSQTPSNKVTEKGKYVELRCDPISGHTALYWYRQSLGQGPEFLIYFQGTGAADDSGLPNDRFFAVRPEGSVSTLKIQRTERGDSAVYLCASGPLALSSYNEQFFGPGTRLTVL.

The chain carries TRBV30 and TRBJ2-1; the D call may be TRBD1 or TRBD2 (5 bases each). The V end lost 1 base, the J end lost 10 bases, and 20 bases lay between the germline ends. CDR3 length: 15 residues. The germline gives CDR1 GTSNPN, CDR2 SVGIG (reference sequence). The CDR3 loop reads CAWSARGALIGEQFF. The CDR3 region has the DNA TGTGCCTGGAGTGCAAGGGGAGCCCTCATAGGGGAGCAGTTCTTC.